The subject of this entry is one T cell receptor beta chain. Antigen specificity is unknown. Assay runs were performed at deep level. Genomic DNA of each subset was evenly split across several immunoSEQ plates. Clones were read by immunoSEQ multiplex PCR, and TCRdb kept only the in-frame ones, dropping some. The sample yields millions of clones, 80% to 95% seen once. The data stem from a study of shared clonotypes between healthy human individuals. Study-level background: The composition of the donors was a couple of women and three men aged 18 to 49.

Overall study findings and caveats: Rarefaction showed sorted-subset sequencing was incomplete despite large depth.

The CDR3 length is 14 residues. V lost 5 bases and J lost 9; bases outside the gene matches: 9. Germline V CDR1 and CDR2: SGHTA, FQGNSA. This sequence originates from a young man in good health. Some clones in this sample may be carry-over from other donors' samples. V is TRBV7-2 and J is TRBJ1-3; 8 positions agree with TRBD1. The sample taken for sequencing was naive CD4+ T cells from PBMCs. Subset described: CD45RA+ positively selected. DNA for the CDR3: TGTGCCAGCAGCGCTGGGACAGGAGTGCGCACCATATATTTT. Encoded protein: CASSAGTGVRTIYF.